Detailed here is one T cell receptor beta chain. The same CDR3 arises from other DNA sequences in this sample as well. Approximately 210 ng DNA, about 28,000 T cell genomes, went into each sorted-subset replicate PCR. Produced via immunoSEQ multiplex PCR; TCRdb's table is partial and in-frame only. The sample has millions of clones; more than 90% are singletons. This CDR3 region has 11 residues. With 2 bases removed from V and 8 bases from J, the gap between germline ends came to 5 bases. Germline V gives CDR1 SGHRS, CDR2 YFSETQ. Recent acute infections and vaccinations were absent in the healthy HIV-negative adult donors. This sample stems from a study of shared clonotypes between healthy human individuals.

Sequenced material: naive CD4+ T cells sorted from blood. Regarding subset: CD45RA+ positively selected. The chain uses TRBV5-1 and TRBJ2-1; unclear D gene. The sequence derives from a man in his late teens or twenties in good health. The CDR3 region has the DNA TGCGCCAGCAGCTTCTTGGATGAGCAGTTCTTC. The encoded protein is CASSFLDEQFF.